What follows describes a single T cell receptor beta chain. The antigen remains undetermined. This may stem from a read error, because a much larger clone lies one nucleotide away. The data stem from a study of T cell repertoires in cytomegalovirus infection. Looking at the study overall: Public TCR beta signatures marked donors with CMV infection and the matching HLA. Study-wide results and limits: Of the TCR beta families, the public ones yielded a cumulative frequency that identified carriers of CMV plus the relevant HLA. There were HLA-C-restricted CMV-specific TCR beta clonotypes dominating the ex vivo response.

TCRdb passed the reads through MiXCR, listing each CDR3 protein once. The repertoire consists of approximately 140,000 distinct CDR3 sequences, with 8.8% occurring once and the leading ten covering over 9.5%. The CDR3 is 11 residues long. The germline V gene has CDR1 MDHEN and CDR2 SYDVKM. This TCR derives from a human donor in good health (CMV status not recorded). Some clones in this sample may be carry-over from other donors' samples. Sequenced input: PBMCs. The chain is built from TRBV28 and TRBJ1-2; possible D gene TRBD1, 5 bases. CDR3 residues: CASSQKRGYAF. CDR3 bases: TGTGCCAGCAGTCAAAAGAGGGGCTACGCCTTC.